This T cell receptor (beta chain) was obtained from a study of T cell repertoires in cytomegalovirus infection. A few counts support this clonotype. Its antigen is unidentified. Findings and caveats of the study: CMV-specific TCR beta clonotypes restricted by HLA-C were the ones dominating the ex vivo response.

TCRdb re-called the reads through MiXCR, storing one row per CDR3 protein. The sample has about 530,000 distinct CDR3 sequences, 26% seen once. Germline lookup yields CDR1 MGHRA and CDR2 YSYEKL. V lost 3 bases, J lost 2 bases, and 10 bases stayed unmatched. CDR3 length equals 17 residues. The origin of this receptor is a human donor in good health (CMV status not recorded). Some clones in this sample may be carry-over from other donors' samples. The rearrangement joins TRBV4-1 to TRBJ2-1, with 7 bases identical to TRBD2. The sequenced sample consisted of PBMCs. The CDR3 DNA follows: TGCGCCAGCAGCCACCTGGCGGGAGTTGTAACCTACAATGAGCAGTTCTTC. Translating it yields CASSHLAGVVTYNEQFF.